The rows below give T cell receptor beta chains drawn from one sample of a study of blood T cell repertoires in COVID-19. The method was immunoSEQ multiplex PCR; TCRdb's version includes in-frame clones alone and lacks a portion of them. The sample holds about 230,000 clones, around 81% seen once. Sequencing was carried out using peripheral blood. All receptors derive from a man aged 50 or older with active or convalescent COVID-19. The CDR3 runs from the conserved cysteine through the conserved F or W. A D gene is named only where the DNA matches it firmly. Expanded clones are given a class, and other clones once, few, many or no size at all.

clone size,J gene,D gene,CDR3 length,V gene,CDR3 protein,CDR3 DNA
-,TRBJ1-2,TRBD1,14,TRBV5-3,CARSVGQGLEGYTF,TGTGCCAGAAGCGTAGGACAGGGATTGGAAGGCTACACCTTC
once,TRBJ2-1,-,17,TRBV7-8,CASSLVPPTAFHNEQFF,TGTGCCAGCAGCTTAGTGCCCCCGACAGCTTTTCACAATGAGCAGTTCTTC
-,TRBJ1-2,-,15,TRBV9,CASSVAGGTNYGYTF,TGTGCCAGCAGCGTAGCTGGCGGGACTAACTATGGCTACACCTTC
few,TRBJ1-2,-,15,TRBV7-8,CASSLVLGRSYGYTF,TGTGCCAGCAGCTTAGTCCTGGGGCGCAGCTATGGCTACACCTTC
-,TRBJ1-2,-,12,TRBV28,CASRSGGKGYTF,TGTGCCAGCAGGTCGGGGGGAAAGGGCTACACCTTC
-,TRBJ1-2,-,11,TRBV20-1,CSARGGGGYTF,TGCAGTGCTCGGGGAGGGGGTGGCTACACCTTC
few,TRBJ2-4,TRBD2,17,TRBV5-1,CASSLAGASGGQNIQYF,TGCGCCAGCAGCTTGGCCGGGGCTAGCGGGGGACAAAACATTCAGTACTTC
few,TRBJ2-1,TRBD1,14,TRBV5-1,CASSLGTVNNEQFF,TGCGCCAGCAGCCTAGGGACAGTGAACAATGAGCAGTTCTTC
-,TRBJ2-7,TRBD1,14,TRBV9,CASRAKGAEYEQYF,TGTGCCAGCAGGGCAAAGGGGGCAGAGTACGAGCAGTACTTC
-,TRBJ2-3,-,13,TRBV2,CASSRQGTDTQYF,TGTGCCAGCAGTCGCCAGGGAACAGATACGCAGTATTTT
-,TRBJ2-7,-,13,TRBV27,CASSFRGSYEQYF,TGTGCCAGCAGTTTTCGGGGCTCCTACGAGCAGTACTTC
-,TRBJ1-2,-,13,TRBV30,CAWSVAGGNGYTF,TGTGCCTGGAGTGTGGCAGGTGGAAATGGCTACACCTTC
-,TRBJ1-6,-,14,TRBV3-1/TRBV3-2,CASSQEPINSPLHF,TGTGCCAGCAGCCAGGAGCCGATTAATTCACCCCTCCACTTT
-,TRBJ2-1,TRBD2,14,TRBV6-5,CASTVGGASDEQFF,TGTGCCAGCACCGTCGGGGGGGCAAGCGATGAGCAGTTCTTC
-,TRBJ2-3,TRBD2,16,TRBV7-2,CASSLGTSGLTDTQYF,TGTGCCAGCAGCTTAGGGACTAGCGGCCTCACAGATACGCAGTATTTT
-,TRBJ2-3,-,16,TRBV7-3,CASSPVQGLGTDTQYF,TGTGCCAGCAGCCCGGTCCAGGGGTTGGGCACAGATACGCAGTATTTT
-,TRBJ1-6,TRBD1,14,TRBV6-5,CASNPRQGGSPLHF,TGTGCCAGCAACCCCAGGCAGGGGGGTTCACCCCTCCACTTT
once,TRBJ2-7,TRBD1,13,TRBV12-3/TRBV12-4,CASRLQGRGEQYF,TGTGCCAGCAGATTACAGGGGCGAGGCGAGCAGTACTTC
-,TRBJ2-7,-,13,TRBV30,CAWSVQVGDEQYF,TGTGCCTGGAGTGTACAGGTAGGGGACGAGCAGTACTTC
-,TRBJ2-7,-,14,TRBV6-2/TRBV6-3,CASSWDREIYEQYF,TGTGCCAGCAGTTGGGACCGGGAGATCTACGAGCAGTACTTC
-,TRBJ1-6,TRBD1,15,TRBV4-2,CASSQIRDRVSPLHF,TGTGCCAGCAGCCAAATCCGGGACAGGGTTTCACCCCTCCACTTT
once,TRBJ1-4,-,13,TRBV4-2,CASSREQGEKLFF,TGTGCCAGCAGCCGAGAACAGGGTGAAAAACTGTTTTTT
-,TRBJ1-4,-,15,TRBV5-1,CASSLRQAAGEKLFF,TGCGCCAGCAGCTTAAGACAGGCCGCGGGTGAAAAACTGTTTTTT
-,TRBJ2-2,TRBD1,14,TRBV5-4,CASSRTGNTGELFF,TGTGCCAGCAGCAGGACAGGGAACACCGGGGAGCTGTTTTTT
-,TRBJ1-1,-,13,TRBV30,CACLSDSNTEAFF,TGTGCCTGCCTTTCTGACAGTAACACTGAAGCTTTCTTT
-,TRBJ2-1,TRBD2,15,TRBV20-1,CSASRGLATGNEQFF,TGCAGTGCTAGTAGGGGACTAGCAACTGGCAATGAGCAGTTCTTC
-,TRBJ1-1,-,15,TRBV11-2,CASSLGAQTNTEAFF,TGTGCCAGCAGCTTAGGGGCGCAGACGAACACTGAAGCTTTCTTT
-,TRBJ2-3,-,12,TRBV24-1,CATGDSTDTQYF,TGTGCCACCGGAGACAGCACAGATACGCAGTATTTT
-,TRBJ1-1,-,15,TRBV6-2/TRBV6-3,CASSSPRQMNTEAFF,TGTGCCAGCAGTTCCCCGCGACAGATGAACACTGAAGCTTTCTTT
-,TRBJ2-5,TRBD2,16,TRBV4-2,CASSQDNSGDQETQYF,TGTGCCAGCAGCCAAGATAATAGCGGGGACCAAGAGACCCAGTACTTC
-,TRBJ2-5,TRBD1,15,TRBV30,CAWSPTTGARGTQYF,TGTGCCTGGAGTCCCACGACAGGGGCCCGAGGGACCCAGTACTTC
-,TRBJ1-4,-,11,TRBV20-1,CSARGGWELFF,TGCAGTGCTAGGGGGGGGTGGGAACTGTTTTTT
-,TRBJ1-2,-,15,TRBV6-5,CASRGGVALNYGYTF,TGTGCCAGCCGCGGGGGGGTCGCCTTAAACTATGGCTACACCTTC
-,TRBJ2-7,TRBD1,13,TRBV27,CASRGGQGSEQYF,TGTGCCAGCAGGGGAGGACAGGGGTCCGAGCAGTACTTC
once,TRBJ2-5,-,16,TRBV6-1,CASSERRLGGRETQYF,TGTGCCAGCAGTGAAAGGAGACTGGGAGGTCGAGAGACCCAGTACTTC
-,TRBJ2-2,-,14,TRBV6-4,CASSEGAWAGELFF,TGTGCCAGCAGTGAGGGGGCCTGGGCCGGGGAGCTGTTTTTT
-,TRBJ1-3,TRBD1,16,TRBV19,CASTAGTGGEGNTIYF,TGTGCCAGTACCGCCGGGACAGGGGGCGAAGGAAACACCATATATTTT
-,TRBJ2-3,TRBD2,14,TRBV29-1,CSVDGAGGTDTQYF,TGCAGCGTTGACGGAGCGGGGGGCACAGATACGCAGTATTTT
-,TRBJ2-3,TRBD2,16,TRBV4-3,CASSQSPSGGADTQYF,TGCGCCAGCAGCCAAAGTCCTAGCGGGGGGGCAGATACGCAGTATTTT
-,TRBJ1-6,-,15,TRBV3-1/TRBV3-2,CASSHSDSYNSPLHF,TGTGCCAGCAGCCATTCAGACAGCTATAATTCACCCCTCCACTTT
-,TRBJ2-1,-,16,TRBV13,CASSDIYQTSFNEQFF,TGTGCCAGCAGCGATATCTACCAGACTTCCTTCAATGAGCAGTTCTTC
-,TRBJ2-3,TRBD2,14,TRBV27,CASSPGTSKHTQYF,TGTGCCAGCAGTCCCGGGACTAGCAAGCATACGCAGTATTTT
-,TRBJ1-4,TRBD1,15,TRBV15,CATSRGQGGNEKLFF,TGTGCCACCAGCAGAGGACAGGGGGGTAATGAAAAACTGTTTTTT
-,TRBJ2-3,TRBD1,15,TRBV7-3,CASSFPGTGTDTQYF,TGTGCCAGCAGCTTCCCCGGGACAGGCACAGATACGCAGTATTTT
-,TRBJ1-5,TRBD1,16,TRBV10-1,CASRGGTGDYNQPQHF,TGCGCCAGCAGGGGGGGGACAGGCGACTACAATCAGCCCCAGCATTTT
-,TRBJ1-1,TRBD1,15,TRBV6-5,CASRGNRGGNTEAFF,TGTGCCAGCAGGGGGAACAGGGGAGGGAACACTGAAGCTTTCTTT
-,TRBJ1-3,TRBD1,17,TRBV27,CASSLRRGTSSGNTIYF,TGTGCCAGCAGTTTACGCAGGGGGACAAGCTCTGGAAACACCATATATTTT
once,TRBJ1-5,-,15,TRBV2,CASSEMAFSNQPQHF,TGTGCCAGCAGTGAAATGGCCTTTAGCAATCAGCCCCAGCATTTT
-,TRBJ2-2,-,12,TRBV6-5,CASLVGTGELFF,TGTGCCAGCCTAGTTGGCACCGGGGAGCTGTTTTTT
few,TRBJ1-6,TRBD1,15,TRBV4-1,CASSQRTGSNSPLHF,TGCGCCAGCAGCCAGAGGACAGGGTCCAATTCACCCCTCCACTTT
-,TRBJ2-5,TRBD1,15,TRBV6-5,CASSQNRDRGETQYF,TGTGCCAGCAGTCAGAACCGGGACAGGGGGGAGACCCAGTACTTC
-,TRBJ2-7,-,12,TRBV2,CASSRRENEQYF,TGTGCCAGCAGTAGGAGGGAGAACGAGCAGTACTTC
few,TRBJ1-1,-,14,TRBV19,CASRGQGLNTEAFF,TGTGCCAGTAGGGGGCAGGGGCTGAACACTGAAGCTTTCTTT
-,TRBJ2-5,TRBD1,14,TRBV3-1/TRBV3-2,CASSQGTGAKTQYF,TGTGCCAGCAGCCAAGGGACAGGGGCAAAGACCCAGTACTTC